The entry that follows covers one T cell receptor beta chain sequence. The sample belongs to a study of blood T cell repertoires in COVID-19. Study context: Samples taken during acute and convalescent COVID-19 were collected in the United States, Italy and Spain. Nucleic acid was either cDNA or gDNA, and it came from T cells, B-cell-depleted T cells, or PBMCs.

Per the study methods: Estimated nucleated cell counts came from reference gene primer amplification. Clones were sequenced by immunoSEQ multiplex PCR, and TCRdb holds only the in-frame ones, with some missing. V, J and clone size are taken as reported in that table, and D and trimming were inferred from the DNA itself. The sample includes approximately 230,000 clones, approximately 89% seen only once; the top ten take roughly 6%. The V segment lost 2 bases and the J segment 7 bases; nucleotides outside the gene matches: 2. The CDR3 extends over 13 amino acids. Germline loops: CDR1 SEHNR, CDR2 FQNEAQ (reference sequence).

The V and J genes are TRBV7-9 and TRBJ1-5; 7 nucleotides agree with TRBD1. The origin of this receptor is a woman aged 25-40 years with COVID-19, enrolled during active disease. The sequencing input was peripheral blood. The CDR3: CASSLTTGQPQHF. Here the CDR3 DNA reads TGTGCCAGCAGCTTAACGACAGGGCAGCCCCAGCATTTT.